This T cell receptor beta chain originates from a study of blood T cell repertoires in COVID-19. The wider study: Acute and convalescent COVID-19 samples came from the United States, Italy and Spain. The cDNA or gDNA used as material had been derived from T cells, B-cell-depleted T cells, or PBMCs.

Germline V gene data show CDR1 as LNHDA and CDR2 as SQIVND (reference sequence). The germline V and J ends were trimmed by 6 bases and 6 bases, with 23 bases remaining between them. This CDR3 has 16 residues. The authors' processing: For nucleated cells, counts were estimated from reference gene primer amplification. Clones were sequenced by immunoSEQ multiplex PCR, and TCRdb holds only the in-frame ones, with some missing. V, J and clone size are those of that table, while D and trimming were read from the DNA. The sample comprises some 120,000 clones, over 55% of which are singletons, and 2% to 2.5% rests with the top ten.

This TCR came from a woman in her seventies with acute or convalescent COVID-19. The material sequenced was peripheral blood. The V call is TRBV19, the J call TRBJ1-1; D is possibly TRBD1 (5 bases). This CDR3 reads CASSGRTPQTGPEAFF. The DNA of the CDR3 is TGTGCCAGTAGCGGACGGACGCCGCAAACAGGCCCTGAAGCTTTCTTT.